This T cell receptor beta chain was found in a study of blood T cell repertoires in COVID-19. The CDR3 sequence is 15 residues long. Germline V lookup: CDR1 SEHNR, CDR2 FQNEAQ (reference sequence). The V segment lost 4 bases and the J segment 3 bases; nucleotides outside the gene matches: 8. Study processing details: Reference gene primer amplification gave estimated nucleated cell counts. Using immunoSEQ multiplex PCR, the repertoire was profiled, and TCRdb retains in-frame clones only, with some absent. The DNA was the basis for D and trimming; V, J and clone size are from that table. The sample has more than 35,000 clones, roughly nine tenths seen once.

This sequence originates from a human donor in a cohort sampled during active COVID-19. Sequencing input: peripheral blood. V is TRBV7-9 and J is TRBJ2-7, with 8 nucleotides matching TRBD2. Written as DNA, the CDR3 is TGTGCCAGCAGCTCGAGCGGGAGAGGAGGCTACGAGCAGTACTTC. Its protein product is CASSSSGRGGYEQYF.